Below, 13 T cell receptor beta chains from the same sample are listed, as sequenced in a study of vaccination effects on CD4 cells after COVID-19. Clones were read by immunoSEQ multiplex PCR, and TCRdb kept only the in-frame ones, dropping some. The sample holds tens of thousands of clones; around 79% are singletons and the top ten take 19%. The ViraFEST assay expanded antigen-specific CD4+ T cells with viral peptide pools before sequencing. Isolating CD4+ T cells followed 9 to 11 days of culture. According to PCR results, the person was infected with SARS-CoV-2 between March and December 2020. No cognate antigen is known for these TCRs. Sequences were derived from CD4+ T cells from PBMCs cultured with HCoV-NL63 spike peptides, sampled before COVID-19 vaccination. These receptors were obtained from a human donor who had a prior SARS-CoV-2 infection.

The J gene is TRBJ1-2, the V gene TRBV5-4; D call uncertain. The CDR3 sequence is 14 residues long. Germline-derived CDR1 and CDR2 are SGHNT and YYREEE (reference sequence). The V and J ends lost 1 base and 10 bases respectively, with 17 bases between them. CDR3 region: CASSLSSKISSYTF. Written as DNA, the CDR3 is TGTGCCAGCAGCTTGAGTAGCAAGATATCCTCCTACACCTTC.

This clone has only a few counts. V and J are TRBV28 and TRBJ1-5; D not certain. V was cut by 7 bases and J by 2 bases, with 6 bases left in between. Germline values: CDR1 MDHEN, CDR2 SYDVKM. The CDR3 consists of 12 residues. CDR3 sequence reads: CASKEGNQPQHF. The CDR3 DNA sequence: TGTGCCAGCAAAGAAGGCAATCAGCCCCAGCATTTT.

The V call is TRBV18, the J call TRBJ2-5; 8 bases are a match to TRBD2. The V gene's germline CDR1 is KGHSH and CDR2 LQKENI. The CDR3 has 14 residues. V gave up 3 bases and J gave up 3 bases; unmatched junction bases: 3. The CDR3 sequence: CASSPGTSKETQYF. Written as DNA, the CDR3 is TGTGCCAGCTCACCCGGGACTAGTAAAGAGACCCAGTACTTC.

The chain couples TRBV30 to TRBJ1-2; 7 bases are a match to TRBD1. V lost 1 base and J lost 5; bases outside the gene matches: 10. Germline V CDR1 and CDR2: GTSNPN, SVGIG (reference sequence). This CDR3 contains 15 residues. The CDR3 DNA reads TGTGCCTGGAGTGGGGGACAGACGGAAATTTATGGCTACACCTTC. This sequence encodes CAWSGGQTEIYGYTF.

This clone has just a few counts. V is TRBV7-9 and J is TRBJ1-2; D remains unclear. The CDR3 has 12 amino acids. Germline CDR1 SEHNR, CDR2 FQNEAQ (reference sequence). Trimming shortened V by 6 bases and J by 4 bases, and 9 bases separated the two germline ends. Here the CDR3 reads CASRPDIYGYTF. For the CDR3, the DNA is TGTGCCAGCAGACCCGACATCTATGGCTACACCTTC.

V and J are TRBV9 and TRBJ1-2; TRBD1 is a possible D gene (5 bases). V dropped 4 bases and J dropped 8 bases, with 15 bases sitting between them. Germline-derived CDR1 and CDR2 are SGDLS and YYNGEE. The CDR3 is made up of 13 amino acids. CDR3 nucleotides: TGTGCCAGCAGCCCCGGCTGGGGGGTAGGCTACACCTTC. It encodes CASSPGWGVGYTF.

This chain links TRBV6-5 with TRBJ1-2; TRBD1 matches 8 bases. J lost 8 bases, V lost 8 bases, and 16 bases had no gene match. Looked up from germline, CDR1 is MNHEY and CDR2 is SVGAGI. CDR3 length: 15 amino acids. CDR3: CASGPQGTGKVGYTF. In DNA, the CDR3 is TGTGCCAGCGGCCCCCAGGGGACAGGAAAGGTCGGCTACACCTTC.

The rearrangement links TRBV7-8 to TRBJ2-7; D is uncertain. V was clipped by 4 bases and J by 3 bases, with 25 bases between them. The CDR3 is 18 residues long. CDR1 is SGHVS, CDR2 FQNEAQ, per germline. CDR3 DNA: TGTGCCAGCAGCTCATGGGTACGGAGCCGAGAATCTTTCTACGAGCAGTACTTC. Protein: CASSSWVRSRESFYEQYF.

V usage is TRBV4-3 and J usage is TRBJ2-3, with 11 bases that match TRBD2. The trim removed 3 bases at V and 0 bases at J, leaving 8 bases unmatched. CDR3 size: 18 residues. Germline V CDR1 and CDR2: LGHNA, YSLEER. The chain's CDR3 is CASSQSPSGRFSTDTQYF. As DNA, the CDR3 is TGCGCCAGCAGCCAGTCGCCTAGCGGGAGGTTTAGCACAGATACGCAGTATTTT.

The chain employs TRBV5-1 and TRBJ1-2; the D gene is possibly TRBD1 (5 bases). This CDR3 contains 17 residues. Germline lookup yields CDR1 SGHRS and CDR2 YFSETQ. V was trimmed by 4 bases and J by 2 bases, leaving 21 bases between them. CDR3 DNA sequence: TGCGCCAGCAGCCGACCCGGTTCCGGGACCGTCAACTATGGCTACACCTTC. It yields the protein CASSRPGSGTVNYGYTF.

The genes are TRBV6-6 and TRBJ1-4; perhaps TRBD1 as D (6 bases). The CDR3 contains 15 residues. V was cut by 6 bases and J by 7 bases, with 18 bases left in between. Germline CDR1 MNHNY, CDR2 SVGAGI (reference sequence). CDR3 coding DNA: TGTGCCAGCAGACGCCCCAGGGGAATGACTGAAAAACTGTTTTTT. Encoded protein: CASRRPRGMTEKLFF.

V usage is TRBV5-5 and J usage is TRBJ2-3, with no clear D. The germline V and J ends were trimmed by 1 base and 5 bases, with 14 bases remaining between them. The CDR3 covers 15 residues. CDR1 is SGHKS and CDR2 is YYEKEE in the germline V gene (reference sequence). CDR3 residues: CASSLRVLGGDTQYF. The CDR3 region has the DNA TGTGCCAGCAGCTTGCGGGTTTTGGGTGGAGATACGCAGTATTTT.

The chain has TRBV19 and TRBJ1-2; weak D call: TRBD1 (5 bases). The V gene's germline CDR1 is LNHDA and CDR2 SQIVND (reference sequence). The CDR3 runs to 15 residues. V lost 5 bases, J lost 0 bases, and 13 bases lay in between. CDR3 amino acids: CASSWGGATNYGYTF. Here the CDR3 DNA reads TGTGCCAGTAGTTGGGGCGGCGCCACTAACTATGGCTACACCTTC.